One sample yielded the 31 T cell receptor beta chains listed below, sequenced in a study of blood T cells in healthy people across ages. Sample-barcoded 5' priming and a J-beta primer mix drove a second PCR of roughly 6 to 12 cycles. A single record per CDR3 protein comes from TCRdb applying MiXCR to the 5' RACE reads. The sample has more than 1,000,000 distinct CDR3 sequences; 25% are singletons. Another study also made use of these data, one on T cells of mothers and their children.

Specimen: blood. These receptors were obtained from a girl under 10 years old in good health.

DNA for the CDR3: TGTGCCAGCAGACCGGGACTAGCGGTGCAGACCCAGTACTTC. Protein sequence: CASRPGLAVQTQYF. The chain joins TRBV6-6 to TRBJ2-5; 11 positions match TRBD2. Trimming took 6 bases from V and 6 from J; bases not matched to a gene: 6. The CDR3 is 14 amino acids. Germline V gene sequence: CDR1 MNHNY, CDR2 SVGAGI (reference sequence).

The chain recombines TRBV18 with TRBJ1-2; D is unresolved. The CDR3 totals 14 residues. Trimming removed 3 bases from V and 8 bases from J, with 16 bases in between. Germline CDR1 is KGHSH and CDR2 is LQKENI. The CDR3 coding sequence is TGTGCCAGCTCACCGTCCGGGCCCGCGGGAGGCTACACCTTC. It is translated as CASSPSGPAGGYTF.

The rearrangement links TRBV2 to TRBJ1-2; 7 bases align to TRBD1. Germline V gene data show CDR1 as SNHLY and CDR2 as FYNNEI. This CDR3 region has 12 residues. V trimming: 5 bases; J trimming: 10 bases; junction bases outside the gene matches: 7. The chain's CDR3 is CASSSGTDTYTF. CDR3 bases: TGTGCCAGCAGTTCCGGGACAGACACCTACACCTTC.

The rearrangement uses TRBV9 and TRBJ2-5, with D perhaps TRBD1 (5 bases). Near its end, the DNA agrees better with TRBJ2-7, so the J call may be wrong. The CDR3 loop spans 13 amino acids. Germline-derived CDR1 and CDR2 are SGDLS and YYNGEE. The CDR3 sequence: CASSVYQGGEQYF. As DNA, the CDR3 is TGTGCCAGCAGCGTGTACCAGGGTGGCGAGCAGTACTTC.

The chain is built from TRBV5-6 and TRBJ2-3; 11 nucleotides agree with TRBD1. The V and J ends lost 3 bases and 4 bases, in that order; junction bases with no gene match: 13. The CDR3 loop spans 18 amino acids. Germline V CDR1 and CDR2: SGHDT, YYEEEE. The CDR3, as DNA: TGTGCCAGCAGCTCGATTCTTATCGGACAGGGGGCCGCAGATACGCAGTATTTT. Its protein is CASSSILIGQGAADTQYF.

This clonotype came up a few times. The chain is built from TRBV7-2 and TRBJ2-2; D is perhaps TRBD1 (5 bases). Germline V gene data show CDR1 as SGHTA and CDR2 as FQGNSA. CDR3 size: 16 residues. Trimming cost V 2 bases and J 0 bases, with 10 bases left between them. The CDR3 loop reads CASSLSRAPNTGELFF. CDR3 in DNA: TGTGCCAGCAGCTTATCCAGGGCCCCGAACACCGGGGAGCTGTTTTTT.

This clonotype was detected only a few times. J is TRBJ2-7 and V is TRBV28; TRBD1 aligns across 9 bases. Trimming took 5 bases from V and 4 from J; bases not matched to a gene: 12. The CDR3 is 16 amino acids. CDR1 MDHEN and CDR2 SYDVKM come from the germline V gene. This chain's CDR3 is CASSTPGQGKEYEQYF. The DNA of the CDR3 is TGTGCCAGCAGTACCCCGGGACAGGGAAAAGAGTACGAGCAGTACTTC.

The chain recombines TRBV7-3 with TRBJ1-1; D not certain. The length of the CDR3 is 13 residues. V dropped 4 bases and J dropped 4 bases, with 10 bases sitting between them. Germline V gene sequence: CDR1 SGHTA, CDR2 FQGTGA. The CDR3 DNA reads TGTGCCAGCAGCTCCCTCCCGGGCACTGAAGCTTTCTTT. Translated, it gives CASSSLPGTEAFF.

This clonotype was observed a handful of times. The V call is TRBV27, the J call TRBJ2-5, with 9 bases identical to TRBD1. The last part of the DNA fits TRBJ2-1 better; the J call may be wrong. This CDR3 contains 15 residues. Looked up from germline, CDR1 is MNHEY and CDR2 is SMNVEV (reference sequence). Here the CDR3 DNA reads TGTGCCAGCAGAACGACAGGGGGGACCTACAATGAGCAGTTCTTC. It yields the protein CASRTTGGTYNEQFF.

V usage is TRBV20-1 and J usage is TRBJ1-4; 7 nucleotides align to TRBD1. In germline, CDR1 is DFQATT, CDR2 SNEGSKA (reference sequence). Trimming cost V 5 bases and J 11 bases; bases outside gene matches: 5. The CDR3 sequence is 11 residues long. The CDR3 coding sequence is TGCAGTGCTTTGAAGACAGGGAAACTGTTTTTT. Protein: CSALKTGKLFF.

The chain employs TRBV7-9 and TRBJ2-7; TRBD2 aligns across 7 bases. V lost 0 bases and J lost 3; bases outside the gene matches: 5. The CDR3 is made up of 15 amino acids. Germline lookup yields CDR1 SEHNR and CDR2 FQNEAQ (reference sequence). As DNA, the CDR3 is TGTGCCAGCAGCTTAGCCGGGCGGGAGTTCTACGAGCAGTACTTC. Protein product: CASSLAGREFYEQYF.

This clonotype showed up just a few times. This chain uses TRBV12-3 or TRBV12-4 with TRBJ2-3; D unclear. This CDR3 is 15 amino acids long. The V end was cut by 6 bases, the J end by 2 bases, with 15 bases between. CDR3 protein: CASSIKLRNTDTQYF. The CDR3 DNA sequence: TGTGCCAGCAGCATAAAGTTGAGGAACACAGATACGCAGTATTTT.

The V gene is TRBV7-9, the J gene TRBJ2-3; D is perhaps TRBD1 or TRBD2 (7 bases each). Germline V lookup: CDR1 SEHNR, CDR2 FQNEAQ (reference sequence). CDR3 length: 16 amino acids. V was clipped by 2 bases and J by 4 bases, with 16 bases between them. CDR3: CASSLYVGGGADTQYF. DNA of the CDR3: TGTGCCAGCAGCTTATATGTGGGAGGGGGCGCAGATACGCAGTATTTT.

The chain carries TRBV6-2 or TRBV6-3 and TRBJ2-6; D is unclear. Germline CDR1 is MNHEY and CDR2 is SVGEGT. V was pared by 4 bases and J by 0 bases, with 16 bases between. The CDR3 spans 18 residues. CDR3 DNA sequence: TGTGCCAGCAGTTCCCCAATGCCCATAAGCTCTGGGGCCAACGTCCTGACTTTC. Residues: CASSSPMPISSGANVLTF.

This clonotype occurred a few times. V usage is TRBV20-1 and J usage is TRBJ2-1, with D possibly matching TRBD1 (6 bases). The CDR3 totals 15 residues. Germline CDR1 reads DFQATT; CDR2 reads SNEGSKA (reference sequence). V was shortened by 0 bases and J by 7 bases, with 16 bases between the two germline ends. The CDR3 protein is CSARDPARGINEQFF. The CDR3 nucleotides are TGCAGTGCTAGAGATCCAGCGAGGGGGATAAATGAGCAGTTCTTC.

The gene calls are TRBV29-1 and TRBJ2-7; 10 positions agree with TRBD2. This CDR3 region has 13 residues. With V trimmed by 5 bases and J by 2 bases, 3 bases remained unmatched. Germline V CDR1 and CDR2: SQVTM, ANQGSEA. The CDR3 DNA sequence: TGCAGCGTTTCAGCGGGGGGGACCTACGAGCAGTACTTC. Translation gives CSVSAGGTYEQYF.

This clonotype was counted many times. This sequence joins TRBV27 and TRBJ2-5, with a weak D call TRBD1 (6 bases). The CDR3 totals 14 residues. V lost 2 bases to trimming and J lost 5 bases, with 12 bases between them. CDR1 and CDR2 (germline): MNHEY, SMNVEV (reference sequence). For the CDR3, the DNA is TGTGCCAGCAGTTTACTTGGGCAGGGGGAGACCCAGTACTTC. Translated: CASSLLGQGETQYF.

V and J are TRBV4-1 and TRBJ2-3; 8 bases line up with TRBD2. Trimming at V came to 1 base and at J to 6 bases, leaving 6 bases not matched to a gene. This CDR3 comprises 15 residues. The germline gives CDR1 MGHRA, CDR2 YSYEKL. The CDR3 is CASSQVGLVSDTQYF. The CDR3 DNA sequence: TGCGCCAGCAGCCAAGTGGGACTAGTTTCGGATACGCAGTATTTT.

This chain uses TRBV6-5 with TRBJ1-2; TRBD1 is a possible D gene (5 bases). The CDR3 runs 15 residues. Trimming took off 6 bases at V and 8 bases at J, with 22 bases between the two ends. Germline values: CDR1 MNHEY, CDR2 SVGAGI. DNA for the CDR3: TGTGCCAGCAGCTCAAACACCGGGCCCGGGGACGGCTACACCTTC. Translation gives CASSSNTGPGDGYTF.

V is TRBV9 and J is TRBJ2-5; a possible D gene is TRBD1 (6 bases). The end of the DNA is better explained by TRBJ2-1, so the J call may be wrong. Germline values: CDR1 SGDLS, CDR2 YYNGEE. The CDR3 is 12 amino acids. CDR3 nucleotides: TGTGCCAGCAGCAGGACAGACAGCGAGCAGTTCTTC. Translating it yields CASSRTDSEQFF.

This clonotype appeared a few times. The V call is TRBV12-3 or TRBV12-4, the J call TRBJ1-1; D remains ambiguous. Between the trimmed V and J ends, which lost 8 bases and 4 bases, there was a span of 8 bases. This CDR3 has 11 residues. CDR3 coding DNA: TGTGCCAGCTCCGGGCTCACTGAAGCTTTCTTT. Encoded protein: CASSGLTEAFF.

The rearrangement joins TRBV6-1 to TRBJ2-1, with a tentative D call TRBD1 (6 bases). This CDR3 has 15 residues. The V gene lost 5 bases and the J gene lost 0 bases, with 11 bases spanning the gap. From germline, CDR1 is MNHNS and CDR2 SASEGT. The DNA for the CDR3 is TGTGCCAGCAGTTTCGACAGGAGCTCCTACAATGAGCAGTTCTTC. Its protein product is CASSFDRSSYNEQFF.

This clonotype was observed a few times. The DNA of the CDR3 is TGCAGCGTTGAAATTTTTGAGAATCACAATGAGCAGTTCTTC. Its protein product is CSVEIFENHNEQFF. The chain has TRBV29-1 and TRBJ2-1, with no clear D. The CDR3 is 14 residues long. Germline V gene data show CDR1 as SQVTM and CDR2 as ANQGSEA. V gave up 2 bases and J gave up 5 bases, with 13 bases separating them.

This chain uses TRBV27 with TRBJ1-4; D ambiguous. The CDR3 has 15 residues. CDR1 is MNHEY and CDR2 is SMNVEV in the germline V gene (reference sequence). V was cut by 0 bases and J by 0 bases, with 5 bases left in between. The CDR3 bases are TGTGCCAGCAGTTTATCTCCTGCAACTAATGAAAAACTGTTTTTT. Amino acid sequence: CASSLSPATNEKLFF.

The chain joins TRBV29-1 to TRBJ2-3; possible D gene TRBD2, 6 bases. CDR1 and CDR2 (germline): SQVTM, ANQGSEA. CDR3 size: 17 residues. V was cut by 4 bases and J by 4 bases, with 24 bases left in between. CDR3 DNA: TGCAGCGTTGCCGGAGGGCCCACAAGCGCGGAGGCAGATACGCAGTATTTT. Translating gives CSVAGGPTSAEADTQYF.

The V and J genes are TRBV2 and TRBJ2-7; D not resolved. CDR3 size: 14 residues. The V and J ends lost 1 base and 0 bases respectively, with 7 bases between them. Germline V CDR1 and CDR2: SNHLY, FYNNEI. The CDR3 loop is CASSEDGSSYEQYF. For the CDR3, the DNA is TGTGCCAGCAGTGAAGACGGCAGCTCCTACGAGCAGTACTTC.

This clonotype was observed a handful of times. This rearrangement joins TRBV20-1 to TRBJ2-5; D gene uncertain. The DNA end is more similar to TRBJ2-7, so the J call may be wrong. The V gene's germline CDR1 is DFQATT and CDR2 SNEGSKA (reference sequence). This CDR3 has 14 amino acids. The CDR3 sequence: CSARVGSQSYEQYF. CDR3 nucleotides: TGCAGTGCTAGAGTGGGCTCCCAGAGCTACGAGCAGTACTTC.

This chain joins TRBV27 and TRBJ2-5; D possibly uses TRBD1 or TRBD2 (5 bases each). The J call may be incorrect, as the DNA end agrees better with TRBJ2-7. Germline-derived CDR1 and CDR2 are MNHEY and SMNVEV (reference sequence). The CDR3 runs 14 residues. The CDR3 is CASSLSWGNYEQYF. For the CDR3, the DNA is TGTGCCAGCAGTTTATCGTGGGGGAACTACGAGCAGTACTTC.

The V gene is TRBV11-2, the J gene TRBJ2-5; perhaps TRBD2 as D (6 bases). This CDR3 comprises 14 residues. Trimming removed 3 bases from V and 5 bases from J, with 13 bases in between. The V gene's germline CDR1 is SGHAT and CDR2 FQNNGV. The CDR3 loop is CASSLNSGHETQYF. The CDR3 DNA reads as TGTGCCAGCAGCTTGAACAGCGGGCATGAGACCCAGTACTTC.

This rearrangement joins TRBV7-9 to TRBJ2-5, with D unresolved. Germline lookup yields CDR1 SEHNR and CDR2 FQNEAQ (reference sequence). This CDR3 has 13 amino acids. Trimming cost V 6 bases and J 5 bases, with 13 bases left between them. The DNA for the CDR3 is TGTGCCAGCAGTGCTTTTGGGATCGAGACCCAGTACTTC. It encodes CASSAFGIETQYF.

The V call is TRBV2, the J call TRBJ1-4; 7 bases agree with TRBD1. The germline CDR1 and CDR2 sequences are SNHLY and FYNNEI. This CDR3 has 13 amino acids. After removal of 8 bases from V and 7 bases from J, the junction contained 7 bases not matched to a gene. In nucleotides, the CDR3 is TGTGCCAGCCTCAAGGGGGCGGTTGAAAAACTGTTTTTT. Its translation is CASLKGAVEKLFF.